These T cell receptor beta chains were read from a single sample in a study of monozygotic twins with cystic fibrosis. The repertoire was sequenced with immunoSEQ multiplex PCR; TCRdb's copy has only in-frame clones and lacks some. The table lists about 29,000 clones, over 80% of them singletons. Input material: blood. The receptors originated from a girl aged 2 to 9 with cystic fibrosis. Each CDR3 is given with its conserved first and last residue. The D gene is left open where the match is weak. Part of the rows lack a size; the others show once, few, many or a class for expanded clones.

>12|.|TRBJ2-2|TRBV2|once
TGTGCCAGCACAGACGGGGCCGGGGAGCTGTTTTTT
CASTDGAGELFF
>15|.|TRBJ1-3|TRBV7-9|.
TGTGCCAGCAGCTCACAGTTAATCTCTGGAAACACCATATATTTT
CASSSQLISGNTIYF
>12|.|TRBJ1-2|TRBV28|.
TGTGCCAGCATTCGAGACGGGTATGGCTACACCTTC
CASIRDGYGYTF
>18|.|TRBJ1-1|TRBV4-1|.
TGCGCCAGCAGCCAAGTGGGGTTGATGGACATTAAGAACACTGAAGCTTTCTTT
CASSQVGLMDIKNTEAFF
>14|TRBD1|TRBJ1-2|TRBV11-2|.
TGTGCCAGCAGCTTAGGGACAGGGTACTATGGCTACACCTTC
CASSLGTGYYGYTF
>14|.|TRBJ1-2|TRBV6-5|once
TGTGCCAGCAGTTATATATCGGTGGGCTATGGCTACACCTTC
CASSYISVGYGYTF
>13|.|TRBJ1-1|TRBV5-5|.
TGTGCCAGCAGCTTGGGCCTGAACACTGAAGCTTTCTTT
CASSLGLNTEAFF
>16|.|TRBJ1-2|TRBV27|.
TGTGCCAGCAGTTTATCGGTAGGGCCCGGGGGCTATGGCTACACCTTC
CASSLSVGPGGYGYTF
>15|.|TRBJ1-1|TRBV27|few
TGTGCCAGCAGTTTAAAGGGACTCCTGAACACTGAAGCTTTCTTT
CASSLKGLLNTEAFF
>15|TRBD2|TRBJ2-1|TRBV2|.
TGTGCCAGCAGTGATCCACTAGCGGGGCCGGATGAGCAGTTCTTC
CASSDPLAGPDEQFF
>12|.|TRBJ2-7|TRBV2|.
TGTGCCAGCATTAATATCTCCGGCGAGCAGTACTTC
CASINISGEQYF
>15|TRBD2|TRBJ2-1|TRBV9|.
TGTGCCAGCAGCGTAAGCGGGGGCGTCAACAATGAGCAGTTCTTC
CASSVSGGVNNEQFF
>15|.|TRBJ2-5|TRBV4-1|.
TGCGCCAGCAGCCACCTCAGGCGCCTCCAAGAGACCCAGTACTTC
CASSHLRRLQETQYF
>16|.|TRBJ1-1|TRBV18|once
TGTGCCAGCTCACGATTAGGCCCGGGGGTGAACACTGAAGCTTTCTTT
CASSRLGPGVNTEAFF
>15|TRBD1|TRBJ1-1|TRBV9|.
TGTGCCAGCAGCGGCGGACAGGGGGCAAATACTGAAGCTTTCTTT
CASSGGQGANTEAFF
>14|.|TRBJ1-2|TRBV6-6|.
TGTGCCAGCGGGGGGCACGATCGTCTTCGAGGCTACACCTTC
CASGGHDRLRGYTF
>15|TRBD1|TRBJ1-1|TRBV28|.
TGTGCCAGCAGAGGCACAGGGGGACGAGACACTGAAGCTTTCTTT
CASRGTGGRDTEAFF
>15|.|TRBJ2-1|TRBV4-1|.
TGCGCCAGCAGCCAAAGGGAGGGGGTTGTCAATGAGCAGTTCTTC
CASSQREGVVNEQFF
>11|.|TRBJ2-3|TRBV19|few
TGTGCCAGTAGTACATCTGGTACGCAGTATTTT
CASSTSGTQYF
>14|.|TRBJ1-5|TRBV6-6|.
TGTGCCAGCAGTTACTCCGGGGGCAATCAGCCCCAGCATTTT
CASSYSGGNQPQHF
>15|.|TRBJ1-1|TRBV19|once
TGTGCCAGTAGTATCACAGGTAATCCTAACACTGAAGCTTTCTTT
CASSITGNPNTEAFF
>18|.|TRBJ1-5|TRBV19|.
TGTGCCAGTAGTATAAGGGGTGAACCTCTTAGCAGCAATCAGCCCCAGCATTTT
CASSIRGEPLSSNQPQHF
>13|.|TRBJ1-1|TRBV11-2|.
TGTGCCAGCAGGCCTGGGGGAGGCACTGAAGCTTTCTTT
CASRPGGGTEAFF
>15|TRBD1|TRBJ1-1|TRBV28|.
TGTGCCAGCAGTCTGCAAAACAGGGGTGGCACTGAAGCTTTCTTT
CASSLQNRGGTEAFF
>14|TRBD2|TRBJ2-7|TRBV7-2|few
TGTGCCAGCAGTAAGAGCGGGAGGTTTGACGAGCAGTACTTC
CASSKSGRFDEQYF
>12|.|TRBJ2-7|TRBV6-1|.
TGTGCCAGCAGCTACTGGGACTACGAGCAGTACTTC
CASSYWDYEQYF
>18|TRBD1|TRBJ1-5|TRBV15|.
TGTGCCACCAGCAGAGTCCCCTTCGACAGGGGATCGCGTCAGCCCCAGCATTTT
CATSRVPFDRGSRQPQHF
>13|.|TRBJ1-2|TRBV9|.
TGTGCCAGCAGCGATGGGGTAACCTATGGCTACACCTTC
CASSDGVTYGYTF
>13|.|TRBJ1-2|TRBV5-1|.
TGCGCCAGCAGCCCGACGGTTCGTGATGGCTACACCTTC
CASSPTVRDGYTF
>15|.|TRBJ2-1|TRBV4-1|.
TGCGCCAGCAGCCAAGATTCGGCCATGGACGATGAGCAGTTCTTC
CASSQDSAMDDEQFF
>11|.|TRBJ1-2|TRBV30|.
TGTGCCTGGAGTGCCGAATATGGCTACACCTTC
CAWSAEYGYTF
>13|.|TRBJ2-1|TRBV9|.
TGTGCCAGCAGCGTAGATGGTGGTACTGAGCAGTTCTTC
CASSVDGGTEQFF
>13|.|TRBJ2-5|TRBV18|.
TGTGCCAGCTCAGGGTCCTCGAAAGAGACCCAGTACTTC
CASSGSSKETQYF
>15|.|TRBJ2-1|TRBV6-5|.
TGTGCCAGCAGTTACGGGGACGGTTCCTACAATGAGCAGTTCTTC
CASSYGDGSYNEQFF
>16|.|TRBJ2-3|TRBV4-1|.
TGCGCCAGCAGGCCCGGCGGGGCCCGAGGCACAGATACGCAGTATTTT
CASRPGGARGTDTQYF
>12|.|TRBJ1-1|TRBV2|.
TGTGCCAGCACTCCAGACCGACCAAGCTTGGTCTTT
CASTPDRPSLVF
>15|TRBD2|TRBJ2-7|TRBV6-5|.
TGTGCCAGCAGTACTGGACTAGCGGGAGTAAACGAGCAGTACTTC
CASSTGLAGVNEQYF
>16|TRBD1|TRBJ2-2|TRBV6-1|.
TGTGCCAGCAGTAAAGAGGGGGCCATAAACACCGGGGAGCTGTTTTTT
CASSKEGAINTGELFF
>14|.|TRBJ1-3|TRBV30|.
TGTGCCTGGAGTGTACGTAGGGCTGGAAACACCATATATTTT
CAWSVRRAGNTIYF
>12|.|TRBJ1-2|TRBV29-1|.
TGCAGCGCCGCAGAGGGGGTCTATGGCTACACCTTC
CSAAEGVYGYTF
>16|.|TRBJ1-2|TRBV18|few
TGTGCCAGCTCACCAGACACTTCCCAGGGGTACGGTGGCTACACCTTC
CASSPDTSQGYGGYTF
>13|.|TRBJ1-1|TRBV2|.
TGTGCCAGCAGTGCGAGATCCTCCCTCGGAGCTTTCTTT
CASSARSSLGAFF
>18|TRBD2|TRBJ2-3|TRBV7-9|.
TGTGCCAGCAGCCCCCCGACTAGCGGGAGCAATGTGGGAGATACGCAGTATTTT
CASSPPTSGSNVGDTQYF
>15|.|TRBJ1-1|TRBV14|.
TGTGCCAGCAGCCAAGATGGCCGGGGGAACACTGAAGCTTTCTTT
CASSQDGRGNTEAFF
>16|TRBD2|TRBJ2-7|TRBV27|once
TGTGCTAGCAGTTTCGCCGGGACTAGCCCCCTCTACGAGCAGTACTTC
CASSFAGTSPLYEQYF
>11|.|TRBJ2-3|TRBV19|once
TGTGCCAGTAGTATGAGGGATACGCAGTATTTT
CASSMRDTQYF
>13|.|TRBJ2-7|TRBV5-6|few
TGTGCCAGCAGCTTCTGGCAGTCTCACGAGCAGTACTTC
CASSFWQSHEQYF
>14|.|TRBJ2-7|TRBV4-1|.
TGCGCCAGCAGCCCACAATACCGGGACGACGAGCAGTACTTC
CASSPQYRDDEQYF
>14|.|TRBJ2-7|TRBV19|.
TGTGCCAGTAGTATCGGACATCCAGACTACGAGCAGTACTTC
CASSIGHPDYEQYF
>15|TRBD2|TRBJ2-2|TRBV2|.
TGTGCCAGCAGTGAATCTAGCGGTGACACCGGGGAGCTGTTTTTT
CASSESSGDTGELFF